The clone carrying this T cell receptor beta chain was seen repeatedly, ten times or more. The data stem from a study of T cells in Graves' hyperthyroidism and ophthalmopathy. Researchers took RNA transcripts and amplified the TCR beta CDR3 regions from them. The HTBI set primed first-round TCR CDR3 RT-PCR. TCRdb reprocessed the multiplex PCR reads with MiXCR, giving one entry per CDR3 protein. The data contain over 300,000 distinct CDR3 sequences, around 13% of them singletons. The sequenced sample was blood. The sequence was collected from a woman in her sixties or seventies with Graves' hyperthyroidism.

CDR3 nucleotides: TGTGCCAGCAGCGACACCGGGACAGGGAATTCACCCCTCCACTTT. Translated, it gives CASSDTGTGNSPLHF. The J gene is TRBJ1-6, the V gene TRBV7-9; 9 nucleotides agree with TRBD1. Per germline, CDR1 SEHNR and CDR2 FQNEAQ (reference sequence). CDR3 length: 15 residues. The V gene end was trimmed by 5 bases and the J gene end by 7 bases; junction bases not matched to a gene: 6.